This T cell receptor beta chain was found in a study of cytomegalovirus exposure and HLA in healthy donors. Study-wide context: The platform used for the 110 or so validation repertoires matched that of the 650 to 750 first-cohort repertoires, a later analysis reported.

Of note for this clone: Its antigen is still unknown.

CDR3 length: 16 amino acids. Assay used: immunoSEQ multiplex PCR; TCRdb lists only in-frame clones, some missing. This table has about 120,000 clones, 70% to 90% appearing once. The study, taken as a whole, reports: Across donors, most TCRs were seen rarely, yet some public ones were widespread. The listing of 150 or so TCR beta chains classed them as cytomegalovirus-associated.

This sequence originates from a young woman in good health and CMV-seronegative. Sequencing was performed on PBMCs. The J gene is TRBJ2-1, the V gene TRBV21-1; the tabulated D call, TRBD2, remains unverified against the DNA. TRBV21-1 is listed as a pseudogene. The CDR3 nucleotides are TGTGCCAGCAGCAAGATCCTAGCGGGAGGTGGAAATGAGCAGTTCTTC. This gives the protein CASSKILAGGGNEQFF.